The 8 T cell receptor beta chains listed next were all sequenced from one sample in a study of blood T cells in healthy people across ages (dated by TCRdb to between 2014 and 2017). Preparation of the library involved 5' RACE. Sequencing was carried out with an Illumina HiSeq 2500. The second PCR ran for about 6 to 12 cycles and used a J-beta primer mix along with a sample-barcoded 5' primer. TCRdb redid the processing of the public reads, applying fastp at Q25 and MiXCR, and retained in-frame beta chains. Each CDR3 protein gets just one entry, which takes the most common genes and DNA from the rows behind it. Recorded for this sample are 1.5 million to 2 million distinct CDR3 sequences; roughly 27% of them occurred a single time. 7.7% of the sample belongs to the ten largest clones. The sample was blood. These receptors were collected from a woman aged 25 to 39 in good health.

J is TRBJ1-1 and V is TRBV12-3 or TRBV12-4, with a tentative D call TRBD1 (6 bases). V was trimmed by 5 bases and J by 3 bases, leaving 13 bases between them. This CDR3 region has 14 residues. Here the CDR3 DNA reads TGTGCCAGCAGTCCGCAAGGGGGGGACACTGAAGCTTTCTTT. This sequence encodes CASSPQGGDTEAFF.

This chain links TRBV12-3 or TRBV12-4 with TRBJ2-1, with 12 bases that match TRBD2. The CDR3 runs 15 residues. Losses at the gene ends were 5 bases for V and 12 bases for J; bases not matched to a gene: 11. The CDR3 DNA sequence: TGTGCCAGCAGTCTAACACTAGCGGGAGGCTGGACGCAGTTCTTC. It yields the protein CASSLTLAGGWTQFF.

The CDR3 sequence is CASSNSGSRSHEQYF. CDR3 DNA: TGCGCCAGCAGCAATAGCGGGAGCAGGAGCCACGAGCAGTACTTC. The chain recombines TRBV5-1 with TRBJ2-7; 9 nucleotides line up with TRBD2. Germline-derived CDR1 and CDR2 are SGHRS and YFSETQ. V was clipped by 4 bases and J by 5 bases; unmatched bases: 10. This CDR3 comprises 15 residues.

This clonotype was seen many times. The chain joins TRBV7-9 to TRBJ2-3, with D perhaps TRBD1 (6 bases). The CDR3 contains 12 residues. CDR1 and CDR2 (germline): SEHNR, FQNEAQ (reference sequence). V was cut by 5 bases and J by 4 bases, with 7 bases left in between. CDR3 nucleotides: TGTGCCAGCAGCCGGACAGCAGATACGCAGTATTTT. Protein: CASSRTADTQYF. Supplemented by reference TRBV7-9 and TRBJ2-3, the full variable domain reads DTGVSQNPRHKITKRGQNVTFRCDPISEHNRLYWYRQTLGQGPEFLTYFQNEAQLEKSRLLSDRFSAERPKGSFSTLEIQRTEQGDSAMYLCASSRTADTQYFGPGTRLTVL.

The chain joins TRBV5-1 to TRBJ1-2; D is ambiguous. The CDR3 is 13 amino acids. V was pared by 0 bases and J by 8 bases, with 11 bases between. The germline gives CDR1 SGHRS, CDR2 YFSETQ. CDR3 bases: TGCGCCAGCAGCTTGGTAGAGGGTGGCGGCTACACCTTC. Translating it yields CASSLVEGGGYTF.

This clonotype was picked up one time. The J gene is TRBJ2-3, the V gene TRBV5-1; 7 bases align to TRBD2. After removal of 0 bases from V and 2 bases from J, the junction contained 6 bases not matched to a gene. The length of the CDR3 is 16 residues. Germline V gene lookup returns CDR1 SGHRS and CDR2 YFSETQ. CDR3 coding DNA: TGCGCCAGCAGCTTGGTTGCGGGGGATTCCACAGATACGCAGTATTTT. Protein: CASSLVAGDSTDTQYF.

The V and J genes are TRBV13 and TRBJ1-1, with D tentatively TRBD1 (6 bases). The CDR3 totals 15 residues. The V end was cut by 3 bases, the J end by 4 bases, with 15 bases between. Germline CDR1 PRHDT, CDR2 FYEKMQ (reference sequence). The CDR3 nucleotides read TGTGCCAGCAGCTTTGACAGGTGGGGGGGCACTGAAGCTTTCTTT. This translates into CASSFDRWGGTEAFF.

This clonotype was counted ten times or more. J is TRBJ2-5 and V is TRBV29-1; TRBD2 might be the D (6 bases). The length of the CDR3 is 14 residues. Between the trimmed V and J ends, which lost 6 bases and 1 base, there was a span of 15 bases. Germline CDR1 is SQVTM and CDR2 is ANQGSEA. CDR3 in DNA: TGCAGCGTGAGCGGAAGGGAGGTCCAAGAGACCCAGTACTTC. Translation gives CSVSGREVQETQYF.